This is a list of T cell receptor beta chains from one sample in a study of T cells in Graves' hyperthyroidism and ophthalmopathy. TCRdb re-derived calls from the multiplex PCR reads in MiXCR, one entry per CDR3 protein. The data show about 610,000 distinct CDR3 sequences, approximately 15% seen once. Source material: blood. These receptors were taken from a woman aged 40 to 50 with Graves' ophthalmopathy. CDR3s include the opening cysteine and the closing phenylalanine or tryptophan. A D gene is named only where the DNA matches it firmly. Expanded clones get a size class; other rows say once, few or many, or leave the size out.

d_call	v_call	clone_size	j_call	cdr3_nt	cdr3_aa
.	TRBV19	many	TRBJ2-5	TGTGCCAGTAGTTTGAGTGACAAAGAGACCCAGTACTTC	CASSLSDKETQYF
TRBD2	TRBV19	many	TRBJ2-7	TGTGCCAGTAGTATAGGCCGGGGGGCCTACGAGCAGTACTTC	CASSIGRGAYEQYF
.	TRBV19	.	TRBJ2-7	TGTGCCAGTAGTCGTTCGGGAGCCCTAACCTACGAGCAGTACTTC	CASSRSGALTYEQYF
TRBD2	TRBV11-3	many	TRBJ2-7	TGTGCCAGCAGCTTAGTGGCGTCTAGCGGGAGCTACGAGCAGTACTTC	CASSLVASSGSYEQYF
.	TRBV28	.	TRBJ1-2	TGTGCCAGCAGTCCCGCCGGGACGGGAACCGGTAATCACTACACCTTC	CASSPAGTGTGNHYTF
.	TRBV28	many	TRBJ2-7	TGTGCCAGCAGTTTCGCGGGCCGCCCCTACGAGCAGTACTTC	CASSFAGRPYEQYF
TRBD2	TRBV9	many	TRBJ2-5	TGTGCCAGCAGCGTAGGTACTAGCGGGACGTTCCAGTACTTC	CASSVGTSGTFQYF
.	TRBV3-1	.	TRBJ1-2	TGTGCCAGCAGCCTCGGGGGGGGAGCGGCCGGCTACACCTTC	CASSLGGGAAGYTF
.	TRBV7-2	many	TRBJ1-1	TGTGCCATCTTAAAAGACACCGTGAACACTGAAGCTTTCTTT	CAILKDTVNTEAFF
.	TRBV12-3/TRBV12-4	many	TRBJ1-1	TGTGCCAGCACCGCCGGGATAATGAACACTGAAGCTTTCTTT	CASTAGIMNTEAFF
TRBD1	TRBV29-1	few	TRBJ2-2	TGCAGCGGGACCGGGACAGGGGACACCGGGGAGCTGTTTTTT	CSGTGTGDTGELFF
TRBD1	TRBV7-3	many	TRBJ1-1	TGTGCCAGCAGCACCCGACAGGGAACTGAAGCTTTCTTT	CASSTRQGTEAFF
.	TRBV27	many	TRBJ1-3	TGTGCCAGTAGTGACATTTCGGCCTCGACCAGGACCATATATTTT	CASSDISASTRTIYF
.	TRBV7-3	many	TRBJ2-2	TGTGCCAGCAGCTTAAGGACAGAGTTAACAGGCGGGGAGCTGTTTTTT	CASSLRTELTGGELFF
.	TRBV27	many	TRBJ2-5	TGTGCCAGCAGTCCTTTATACTTC	CASSPLYF
.	TRBV20-1	many	TRBJ1-5	TGCAGTGCTACCTCAGGGTTGGGCAATCAGCCCCAGCATTTT	CSATSGLGNQPQHF
.	TRBV15	many	TRBJ1-1	TGTGCCACCAGCAGCCCGCAGGCCCCGACTGAAGCTTTCTTT	CATSSPQAPTEAFF
.	TRBV19	many	TRBJ2-7	TGTGCCAGTATGGTAACCGGTGGCTCCTACGAGCAGTACTTC	CASMVTGGSYEQYF
.	TRBV4-1	.	TRBJ1-1	TGCGCCAGCAGCCATCCTAGGAACAGGGCAGGAGCGGAAGCTTTCTTT	CASSHPRNRAGAEAFF
.	TRBV19	few	TRBJ1-1	TGTGCCAGTAGTATAGTCGGGGTCCTGGGGAACACTGAAGCTTTCTTT	CASSIVGVLGNTEAFF
.	TRBV10-3	.	TRBJ2-4	TGTGCCATCAGTGAACAGGGCCAAAACATTCAGTACTTC	CAISEQGQNIQYF
TRBD2	TRBV4-1	many	TRBJ2-7	TGCGCCAGCAGCCAACCGGGGGGGACTTCCTACGAGCAGTACTTC	CASSQPGGTSYEQYF
.	TRBV6-1	.	TRBJ1-1	TGTGCCAGCACAACACGGGGGGGCTTTGAAGCTTTCTTT	CASTTRGGFEAFF
TRBD1	TRBV5-1	many	TRBJ2-7	TGCGCCAGCAGACCGGGACAGGGGCTGTACGAGCAGTACTTC	CASRPGQGLYEQYF
.	TRBV6-5	many	TRBJ2-7	TGTGCCAGCAGTTACTCGATTGAGGGGAGCTCCTACGAGCAGTACTTC	CASSYSIEGSSYEQYF
TRBD1	TRBV4-3	few	TRBJ1-2	TGCGCCAGCAGCCAAGAGTTGACAGGGGTACTTCGCCATGGCTACACCTTC	CASSQELTGVLRHGYTF
.	TRBV30	.	TRBJ1-2	TGTGCCTGGAGTGAGGACAGCTATGGCTACACCTTC	CAWSEDSYGYTF
.	TRBV5-4	few	TRBJ1-2	TGTGCCAGCAGCTTGGGGACGGTTATCGGGCCGGCTAACTATGGCTACACCTTC	CASSLGTVIGPANYGYTF
.	TRBV11-2	many	TRBJ2-7	TGTGCCAGCAGCGCGTCGCCGGGACGGATATCCTACGAGCAGTACTTC	CASSASPGRISYEQYF
.	TRBV29-1	many	TRBJ2-5	TGCAGCGTTGATCTGGGGGAGACCCAGTACTTC	CSVDLGETQYF
.	TRBV2	many	TRBJ2-7	TGTGCCAGCACCCCTTTGGCGGGGACCTACGAGCAGTACTTC	CASTPLAGTYEQYF
TRBD2	TRBV20-1	many	TRBJ2-5	TGCAGTGCTTCTCCCCCGAGCGGGAACCAAGAGACCCAGTACTTC	CSASPPSGNQETQYF
.	TRBV2	many	TRBJ1-2	TGTGCCAGCAGCGCCACTGACGGCGTCTGGGATGGCTACACCTTC	CASSATDGVWDGYTF
TRBD1	TRBV7-2	many	TRBJ2-5	TGTGCCAGCAGCGGGGACAGGGGAAGGGGTAGAGAGACCCAGTACTTC	CASSGDRGRGRETQYF
.	TRBV25-1	few	TRBJ2-7	TGTGCCAGCAGTGAATCCGGTGGTGGGGAGCAGTACTTC	CASSESGGGEQYF
.	TRBV6-2/TRBV6-3	many	TRBJ2-7	TGTGCCAGCAGTCAACCGGGACTTTCCTACGAGCAGTACTTC	CASSQPGLSYEQYF
TRBD2	TRBV20-1	.	TRBJ2-5	TGCAGTGCTAGACCACTAGCGGGAGGACCCCCTGCGTACCAAGAGACCCAGTACTTC	CSARPLAGGPPAYQETQYF
TRBD2	TRBV7-6	many	TRBJ2-5	TGTGCCAGCAGCTTTCGCCTAGCGGTTCAAGAGACCCAGTACTTC	CASSFRLAVQETQYF
TRBD1	TRBV29-1	many	TRBJ2-4	TGCAGCGTTGACATGGGGACAGGGAAAAACATTCAGTACTTC	CSVDMGTGKNIQYF
.	TRBV5-4	many	TRBJ2-6	TGTGCCAGCAGACACTCTGGGGCCAACGTCCTGACTTTC	CASRHSGANVLTF
.	TRBV28	.	TRBJ1-1	TGTGCCAGCACCTTACCCCGGCAGGTTGGCCCTGAAGCTTTCTTT	CASTLPRQVGPEAFF
TRBD2	TRBV24-1	many	TRBJ2-5	TGTGCCACCAGTGAATCGACTAGCGTAAAGACCCAGTACTTC	CATSESTSVKTQYF
.	TRBV24-1	many	TRBJ2-2	TGTGCCACCAGTGGTCGCTCCGGGGGGACACCGAACACCGGGGAGCTGTTTTTT	CATSGRSGGTPNTGELFF
TRBD2	TRBV27	.	TRBJ2-7	TGTGCCAGCAGCCGCGTCCGGGAGGCCTACGAGCAGTACTTC	CASSRVREAYEQYF
.	TRBV29-1	many	TRBJ1-5	TGCAGCGTCGCGGACGGTAGCAATCAGCCCCAGCATTTT	CSVADGSNQPQHF
.	TRBV12-3/TRBV12-4	many	TRBJ2-4	TGTGCCAGCAGTTTGAGGGCCAGGCAAAACATTCAGTACTTC	CASSLRARQNIQYF
TRBD1	TRBV10-3	many	TRBJ1-5	TGTGCCACCTCGGGGACAGGGGCCTTTCGCAATGGGCCCCAGCATTTT	CATSGTGAFRNGPQHF
.	TRBV7-6	.	TRBJ1-1	TGTGCCAGCAGCTTAGAAGGGCCACCTGGGGGTGAAGCTTTCTTT	CASSLEGPPGGEAFF
TRBD1	TRBV11-2	.	TRBJ1-2	TGTGCCAGCAGCTTCAGACTAGAAGACAGGGGGGACTATGGCTACACCTTC	CASSFRLEDRGDYGYTF
.	TRBV6-1	many	TRBJ2-5	TGTGCCAGCAGTGCCGGGACCCCCGGCGAAGAGACCCAGTACTTC	CASSAGTPGEETQYF
.	TRBV7-2	many	TRBJ1-1	TGTGCCAGCAGTTTCGGGCGTGATACTGAAGCTTTCTTT	CASSFGRDTEAFF
.	TRBV2	.	TRBJ2-7	TGTGCCAGCAGTGAAGCGCTGAACGAGCAGTACTTC	CASSEALNEQYF
.	TRBV12-3/TRBV12-4	many	TRBJ2-7	TGTGCCAGCAGTTTAGCGCGGGGCGAGCAGTACTTC	CASSLARGEQYF
TRBD2	TRBV7-8	.	TRBJ2-7	TGTGCCAGCAGCTTTACCGGGACTAGCTTCTCCTCCTACGAGCAGTACTTC	CASSFTGTSFSSYEQYF
.	TRBV5-6	few	TRBJ1-2	TGTGCCAGCAGGCCGGAGTCGCATTTCCTCTATGGCTACACCTTC	CASRPESHFLYGYTF
.	TRBV12-3/TRBV12-4	many	TRBJ1-2	TGTGCCAGCAGGAAAACGGGACAACCAGGCTACACCTTC	CASRKTGQPGYTF
.	TRBV12-3/TRBV12-4	many	TRBJ2-7	TGTGCCAGCAGACCGAACAGTCCCTACGAGCAGTACTTC	CASRPNSPYEQYF
TRBD1	TRBV29-1	many	TRBJ1-3	TGCAGCGTCCGGACAGGATCTGGGAACACCATATATTTT	CSVRTGSGNTIYF
TRBD1	TRBV19	many	TRBJ2-7	TGTGCCAGTAGTCCGCCCGGGACAGCCCTCTACGAGCAGTACTTC	CASSPPGTALYEQYF